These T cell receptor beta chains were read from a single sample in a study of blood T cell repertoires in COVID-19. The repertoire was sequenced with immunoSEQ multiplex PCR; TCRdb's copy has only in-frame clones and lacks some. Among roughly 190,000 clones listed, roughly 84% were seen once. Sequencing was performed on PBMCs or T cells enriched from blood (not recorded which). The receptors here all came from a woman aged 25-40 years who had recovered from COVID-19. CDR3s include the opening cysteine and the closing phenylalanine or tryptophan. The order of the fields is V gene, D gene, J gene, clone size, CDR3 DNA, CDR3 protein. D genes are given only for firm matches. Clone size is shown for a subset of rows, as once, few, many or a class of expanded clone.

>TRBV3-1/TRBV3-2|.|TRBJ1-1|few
TGTGCCAGCAGCCGCCAGGGGTGGGGCACTGAAGCTTTCTTT
CASSRQGWGTEAFF
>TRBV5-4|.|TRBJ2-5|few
TGTGCCAGCAGCTTGGGGACTCGAGAGACCCAGTACTTC
CASSLGTRETQYF
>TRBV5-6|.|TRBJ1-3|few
TGTGCCAGCAGCTTGGGTCCAGCGGGAAACACCATATATTTT
CASSLGPAGNTIYF
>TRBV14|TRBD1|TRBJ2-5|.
TGTGCCAGCAGCCAATGGACAGGGATTGGGCTGCCAGAGACCCAGTACTTC
CASSQWTGIGLPETQYF
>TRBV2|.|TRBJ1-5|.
TGTGCCAGCACGTGGCAGGGGAATCAGCCCCAGCATTTT
CASTWQGNQPQHF
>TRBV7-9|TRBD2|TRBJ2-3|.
TGTGCCAGCAGCTCCAGACTAGCGGGGGGTGCAGATACGCAGTATTTT
CASSSRLAGGADTQYF
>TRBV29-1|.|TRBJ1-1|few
TGCAGCGTTGAAGATGGGGGGGGCGCGGGTACTGAAGCTTTCTTT
CSVEDGGGAGTEAFF
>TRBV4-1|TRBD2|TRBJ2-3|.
TGCGCCAGCAGCCTACCACCGGGGACTAGCGGGGGACACACAGATACGCAGTATTTT
CASSLPPGTSGGHTDTQYF
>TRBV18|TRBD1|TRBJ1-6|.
TGTGCCAGCTCACCACCAACAGGGGATCTCCACTTT
CASSPPTGDLHF
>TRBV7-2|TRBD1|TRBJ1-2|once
TGTGCCAGCAGCAGGACCGGGACAGGGCCCACGTATGGCTACACCTTC
CASSRTGTGPTYGYTF
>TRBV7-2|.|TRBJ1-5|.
TGTGCCAGCAGCTTAGTTGGGGGCTCGGGCAATCAGCCCCAGCATTTT
CASSLVGGSGNQPQHF
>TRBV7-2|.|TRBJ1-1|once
TGTGCCAGCAGCCATGGGTCGGGGAGGGGCACTGAAGCTTTCTTT
CASSHGSGRGTEAFF
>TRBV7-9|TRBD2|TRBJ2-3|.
TGTGCCAGCAGCCTCGGGACTAGTATCCGCACAGATACGCAGTATTTT
CASSLGTSIRTDTQYF
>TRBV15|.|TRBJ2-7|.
TGTGCCACCAGCAGAGAACCTGGACGGGGGGCCGACGAGCAGTACTTC
CATSREPGRGADEQYF
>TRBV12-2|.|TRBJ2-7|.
TGTGCAAGTCGGCCCCGGGCAGGACAGGGCAGCGAGCAGTACTTC
CASRPRAGQGSEQYF
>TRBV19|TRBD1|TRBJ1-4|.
TGTGCCTCAAGACAGGGTCCTAATGAAAAACTGTTTTTT
CASRQGPNEKLFF
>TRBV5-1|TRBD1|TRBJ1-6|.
TGCGCCAGCAGCCAGGGACAGGGCGATTCACCCCTCCACTTT
CASSQGQGDSPLHF
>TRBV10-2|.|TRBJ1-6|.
TGCGCCAGCAGTGACTGGTTGGGGGGGACAAGCTCCTATAATTCACCCCTCCACTTT
CASSDWLGGTSSYNSPLHF
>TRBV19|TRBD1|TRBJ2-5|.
TGTGCCAGTAGTACATACAGGGGGCGTCAAGAGACCCAGTACTTC
CASSTYRGRQETQYF
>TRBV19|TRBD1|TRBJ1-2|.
TGTGCCAGTAGCCTGGGACAGGGGGATGGCTACACCTTC
CASSLGQGDGYTF
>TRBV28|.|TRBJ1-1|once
TGTGCCAGCAAACTGGGAGGGCCTGAAGCTTTCTTT
CASKLGGPEAFF
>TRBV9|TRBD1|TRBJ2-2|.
TGTGCCAGCAGCGTAGCTGACAGGGTTGGCGGGGAGCTGTTTTTT
CASSVADRVGGELFF
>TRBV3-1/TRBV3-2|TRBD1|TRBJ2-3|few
TGTGCCAGCAGCCCAGGACAGGGGGACACAGATACGCAGTATTTT
CASSPGQGDTDTQYF
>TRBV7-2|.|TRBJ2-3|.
TGTGCCAGCAGCCCTGGACTAATCCCCACAGATACGCAGTATTTT
CASSPGLIPTDTQYF
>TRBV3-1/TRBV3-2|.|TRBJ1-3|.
TGTGCCAGCAGCCCAGGAGGGGCCCGCTCTGGAAACACCATATATTTT
CASSPGGARSGNTIYF
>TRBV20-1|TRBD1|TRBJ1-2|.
TGCAGTGCTAAGTCCGGGACAGGGTCACCCTTC
CSAKSGTGSPF